This TCR beta chain was sequenced in a study of blood T cell repertoires in COVID-19. Germline V gene sequence: CDR1 MNHEY, CDR2 SVGAGI. Trimming pared 6 bases from V and 4 bases from J, leaving 6 bases between. The CDR3 is 11 residues long. The protocol was immunoSEQ multiplex PCR, while the TCRdb copy is restricted to in-frame clones and leaves out a portion. This sample has 15,000 to 20,000 clones, with around 81% found just once. Sequencing was done on a sample of peripheral blood. This receptor was taken from a man aged 35-49 years with active or convalescent COVID-19. V and J are TRBV6-5 and TRBJ1-1; the D gene is possibly TRBD1 (5 bases). Here the CDR3 reads CASRQVTEAFF. CDR3 DNA sequence: TGTGCCAGCAGACAGGTCACTGAAGCTTTCTTT.